Included here is one TCR beta chain sequence, with context. Antigen specificity is unknown. The data are from a study of cytomegalovirus exposure and HLA in healthy donors. Study as a whole: Earlier findings included approximately 120 million unique TCR beta sequences obtained from 150 million to 200 million T cells. General study points: The classifier reportedly diagnosed cytomegalovirus status with high specificity and sensitivity.

Amplification used 60 Vbeta primers and 13 Jbeta primers. Only in-frame clones appear in the TCRdb table, and some are missing; sequencing was by immunoSEQ multiplex PCR. This sample yields over 150,000 clones, of which 79% are seen a single time; 1.5% to 1.7% belongs to the top ten. Germline lookup yields CDR1 PRHDT and CDR2 FYEKMQ (reference sequence). Trimming left V 6 bases short and J 5 bases short, with 23 bases between. The CDR3 extends over 17 amino acids. Sample: PBMCs. This TCR was recovered from a girl under 18 in good health and CMV-seropositive. The rearrangement uses TRBV13 and TRBJ2-1; tentatively, D is TRBD1 (9 bases). The CDR3: CASSQPAGGQGHNEQFF. DNA of the CDR3: TGTGCCAGCAGTCAACCGGCGGGGGGACAGGGACACAATGAGCAGTTCTTC.